The 4 T cell receptor beta chains given below trace back to one sample, sequenced in a study of blood T cell repertoires in COVID-19. Using immunoSEQ multiplex PCR, the repertoire was profiled, and TCRdb retains in-frame clones only, with some absent. The table includes more than 150,000 clones, roughly 89% detected once. Sequencing was carried out using peripheral blood. The origin of the receptors is a young woman who had recovered from COVID-19.

The rearrangement joins TRBV5-1 to TRBJ1-2; D remains ambiguous. The CDR3 consists of 13 residues. Germline V gene lookup returns CDR1 SGHRS and CDR2 YFSETQ. Trimming pared 6 bases from V and 8 bases from J, leaving 17 bases between. The CDR3 bases are TGCGCCAGCACCGCTACTTCTAGGAACGGCTACACCTTC. Its protein product is CASTATSRNGYTF. Drawing the rest from reference TRBV5-1 and TRBJ1-2, the complete variable domain is KAGVTQTPRYLIKTRGQQVTLSCSPISGHRSVSWYQQTPGQGLQFLFEYFSETQRNKGNFPGRFSGRQFSNSRSEMNVSTLELGDSALYLCASTATSRNGYTFGSGTRLTVV.

The DNA for the CDR3 is TGTGCCAGCAGCTGGAGACCACCGGGACAGGGTCTGAGCAATCAGCCCCAGCATTTT. Its translation: CASSWRPPGQGLSNQPQHF. The chain is built from TRBV7-6 and TRBJ1-5; 9 bases agree with TRBD1. Germline CDR1 and CDR2: SGHVS and FNYEAQ. V was clipped by 4 bases and J by 1 base; unmatched bases: 14. The CDR3 length is 19 residues.

This clone was counted once. V gene TRBV11-1 combines with J gene TRBJ2-4, with D perhaps TRBD1 (6 bases). Germline CDR1 SGHAT, CDR2 FQDESV (reference sequence). This CDR3 is 15 amino acids long. V was shortened by 5 bases and J by 9 bases, with 20 bases between the two germline ends. This CDR3 is CASSLRMGAAGIQYF. For the CDR3, the DNA is TGTGCCAGCAGCCTTAGAATGGGGGCGGCGGGCATTCAGTACTTC.

V and J are TRBV21-1 and TRBJ1-2. TRBV21-1 has pseudogene status. This CDR3 has 15 amino acids. CDR3 residues: CASSKDRVCVYGYTF. In nucleotides, the CDR3 is TGTGCCAGCAGCAAAGACCGAGTCTGCGTCTATGGCTACACCTTC.